The entry that follows covers one T cell receptor beta chain sequence. Trimming left V 2 bases short and J 0 bases short, with 8 bases between. There are 14 residues in the CDR3. Germline CDR1 and CDR2: PRHDT and FYEKMQ (reference sequence). Generated by immunoSEQ multiplex PCR, the TCRdb table keeps only in-frame clones and is missing some. The sample consists of 300,000 to 450,000 clones, about 90% of them appearing once. Recruitment covered about two dozen US areas and drew participants whose ages spanned about 18 to 90 years. This entry belongs to a study of blood T cell repertoires in COVID-19. Sequences were obtained from PBMCs or T cells enriched from blood (not recorded which). The TCR originated in a woman in her 30s who had recovered from COVID-19. This sequence joins TRBV13 and TRBJ2-7; possibly TRBD2 for D (5 bases). The CDR3 DNA reads TGTGCCAGCAGCTTACCGGGGAGCTCCTACGAGCAGTACTTC. As protein: CASSLPGSSYEQYF.